This T cell receptor beta chain was retrieved from a study of blood T cells in healthy people across ages. Together with a sample-barcoded 5' primer, a J-beta primer mix was included in a second PCR lasting roughly 6 to 12 cycles. Each CDR3 protein gets one entry after TCRdb re-called the 5' RACE reads with MiXCR. Altogether approximately 1.5 million distinct CDR3 sequences are present, roughly 43% being singletons, with the ten largest covering about 3.8%. Germline CDR1 reads SGHAT; CDR2 reads FQNNGV. V trimming: 2 bases; J trimming: 11 bases; junction bases outside the gene matches: 7. The CDR3 is 13 residues long.

Sequenced material: blood. The origin of this receptor is a woman aged 18-29 years in good health. This sequence joins TRBV11-2 and TRBJ2-5; 8 bases agree with TRBD2. DNA for the CDR3: TGTGCCAGCAGCTTACCCGCCGGGAGGGAGCAGTACTTC. It encodes CASSLPAGREQYF.